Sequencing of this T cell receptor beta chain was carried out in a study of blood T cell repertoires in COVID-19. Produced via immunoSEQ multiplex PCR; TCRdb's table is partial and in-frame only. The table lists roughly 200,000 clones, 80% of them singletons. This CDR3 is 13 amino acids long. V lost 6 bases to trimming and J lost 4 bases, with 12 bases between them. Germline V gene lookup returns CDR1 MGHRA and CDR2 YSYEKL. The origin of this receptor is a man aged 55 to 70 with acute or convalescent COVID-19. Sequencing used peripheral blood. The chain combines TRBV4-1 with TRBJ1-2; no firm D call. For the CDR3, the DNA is TGCGCCAGCAGTCCCGGTCCGGGCTATGGCTACACCTTC. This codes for CASSPGPGYGYTF.